The rows below give T cell receptor beta chains drawn from one sample of a study of a mutant IDH1 vaccine in newly diagnosed glioma. Generated by immunoSEQ multiplex PCR, the TCRdb table keeps only in-frame clones and is missing some. The profile covers 50,000 to 75,000 clones, with around 92% appearing a single time and roughly 2.7% taken by the ten largest. This specimen was PBMCs, taken from a glioma patient treated with radiotherapy, temozolomide or both. The receptor set was obtained from a man in his fifties or sixties with glioma. CDR3s include the opening cysteine and the closing phenylalanine or tryptophan. The D gene is left open where the match is weak. Size tells how often a clone was seen (once, few, many) or the class of an expanded clone, and some rows leave it out.

. | TRBJ1-2 | . | TRBV5-8 | TGTGCCAGCAGCTTGGCAGGTACCTATGGCTACACCTTC | CASSLAGTYGYTF
. | TRBJ1-5 | . | TRBV11-2 | TGTGCCAGCAGCTCCGACCGGAATCAGCCCCAGCATTTT | CASSSDRNQPQHF
. | TRBJ2-3 | TRBD2 | TRBV6-6 | TGTGCCAGCACCCGCCGGCAGCGGGGGGGGTCAGATACGCAGTATTTT | CASTRRQRGGSDTQYF
. | TRBJ2-7 | . | TRBV9 | TGTGCCAGCAGCCAGCGTATTTCCGATGCGGCAGGGCTCACGGGCGAGCAGTACTTC | CASSQRISDAAGLTGEQYF
. | TRBJ1-4 | TRBD1 | TRBV15 | TGTGCCACCAGCCGGGACAGAACTAATGAAAAACTGTTTTTT | CATSRDRTNEKLFF
. | TRBJ2-2 | TRBD2 | TRBV30 | TGTGCCTGGAGGGGGACTAGCGGTAACACCGGGGAGCTGTTTTTT | CAWRGTSGNTGELFF
. | TRBJ2-7 | . | TRBV7-9 | TGTGCCAGCAGCTCCGGACCGCGATTCTACGAGCAGTACTTC | CASSSGPRFYEQYF
. | TRBJ2-1 | . | TRBV4-1 | TGCGCCAGCAGCCTCCGCTCCCGCTTCGATGAGCAGTTCTTC | CASSLRSRFDEQFF
. | TRBJ1-1 | . | TRBV29-1 | TGCAGCGTTGATCGTCAGGGATTGACTGAAGCTTTCTTT | CSVDRQGLTEAFF
. | TRBJ1-1 | . | TRBV19 | TGTGCCAGTAGTATGGGGGGGAGGACTGAAGCTTTCTTT | CASSMGGRTEAFF
. | TRBJ2-7 | . | TRBV10-3 | TGTGCCATCAGTGAGGCCGGACGTACCTACGAGCAGTACTTC | CAISEAGRTYEQYF
once | TRBJ1-4 | . | TRBV19 | TGTGCCAGTAGTATAATCGGCGGAGAGCAGACGAATGAAAAACTGTTTTTT | CASSIIGGEQTNEKLFF
. | TRBJ2-7 | TRBD2 | TRBV30 | TGTGCCTGGGGGACTAGTAGCGAGCAGTACTTC | CAWGTSSEQYF
. | TRBJ2-7 | . | TRBV19 | TGTGCCAGTAGCAAAGGACACTTATCCTACGAGCAGTACTTC | CASSKGHLSYEQYF
. | TRBJ1-5 | . | TRBV15 | TGTGCCACCAGCAGAGGTAGGGGGGGCCAGCCCCAGCATTTT | CATSRGRGGQPQHF
. | TRBJ1-5 | . | TRBV19 | TGTGCCAGTAGTATCCCCTCCGGGCTGGGAGGGTATCAGCCCCAGCATTTT | CASSIPSGLGGYQPQHF
. | TRBJ1-2 | TRBD1 | TRBV6-5 | TGTGCCAGCAGTTACTCTTCAGGGGGCGACTATGGCTACACCTTC | CASSYSSGGDYGYTF
few | TRBJ2-2 | TRBD1 | TRBV11-2 | TGTGCCAGCAGCTTGCCCCTCAGGGGGTCTAGCACCGGGGAGCTGTTTTTT | CASSLPLRGSSTGELFF
. | TRBJ1-1 | TRBD1 | TRBV27 | TGTGCCAGCAGTCTAACCGGGACAGGAATAATGAACACTGAAGCTTTCTTT | CASSLTGTGIMNTEAFF
. | TRBJ1-3 | . | TRBV14 | TGTGCCAGCAGCCAAATACGCGGCGGTGGAAACACCATATATTTT | CASSQIRGGGNTIYF
. | TRBJ1-1 | . | TRBV18 | TGTGCCAGCTCACCAGCGAATAGGAACACTGAAGCTTTCTTT | CASSPANRNTEAFF
. | TRBJ2-5 | TRBD1 | TRBV7-9 | TGTGCCAGCTCCGAGAGGGTGGCAGGGGGCGCAGAGACCCAGTACTTC | CASSERVAGGAETQYF
. | TRBJ1-3 | TRBD1 | TRBV27 | TGTGCCAGCAGAAGCCACAGGGGGATGGAAAACACCATATATTTT | CASRSHRGMENTIYF
. | TRBJ1-6 | . | TRBV20-1 | TGCAGTGCTAGCGGCTCACCCCTCCACTTT | CSASGSPLHF
. | TRBJ2-7 | . | TRBV19 | TGTGCCAGTACCCCGGGGGCCGTCAGCTCCTACGAGCAGTACTTC | CASTPGAVSSYEQYF
. | TRBJ1-1 | . | TRBV2 | TGTGCCAGCAGTGAATACGCTGGCAGGAACACTGAAGCTTTCTTT | CASSEYAGRNTEAFF
once | TRBJ1-1 | . | TRBV20-1 | TGCAGTGCTAGAATATGGACTGAAGCTTTCTTT | CSARIWTEAFF
. | TRBJ2-1 | TRBD2 | TRBV4-2 | TGTGCCAGCAGCCAAGATCGGGGGACTAGCGAATCCTACAATGAGCAGTTCTTC | CASSQDRGTSESYNEQFF
. | TRBJ2-7 | . | TRBV7-9 | TGTGCCAGCAGCTCAGGCAGCTCCTACGAGCAGTACTTC | CASSSGSSYEQYF
. | TRBJ1-1 | . | TRBV27 | TGTGCCAGCAGCAGGGGCGGTGAAGCTTTCTTT | CASSRGGEAFF
. | TRBJ2-2 | . | TRBV5-4 | TGTGCCAGCAGCATCCCCGGGACTTTTAAGGGGGAGCTGTTTTTT | CASSIPGTFKGELFF
. | TRBJ1-5 | . | TRBV25-1 | TGTGCCAGCAGTGAAGAGGATCAGCCCCAGCATTTT | CASSEEDQPQHF
. | TRBJ2-1 | . | TRBV5-1 | TGCGCCAGCACTAAGACAGAAAGCTGGAATGAGCAGTTCTTC | CASTKTESWNEQFF
. | TRBJ2-6 | . | TRBV28 | TGTGCCAGCAGTTCCCCCTCCTCTGGGGCCAACGTCCTGACTTTC | CASSSPSSGANVLTF
. | TRBJ2-1 | TRBD2 | TRBV7-9 | TGTGCCAGCAGCCTTAGCGGGGGGGTGCTCAATGAGCAGTTCTTC | CASSLSGGVLNEQFF
. | TRBJ2-7 | TRBD1 | TRBV29-1 | TGCAGCGTTGAAAGGGCAACAGGGGGCGAGCAGTACTTC | CSVERATGGEQYF
. | TRBJ2-3 | . | TRBV6-5 | TGTGCCAGCAGTTACCAGGGTAGGAGGGCGGATACGCAGTATTTT | CASSYQGRRADTQYF
. | TRBJ2-3 | . | TRBV5-4 | TGTGCCAGCAGCTTGGCGGCAGGAGCTAGCACAGATACGCAGTATTTT | CASSLAAGASTDTQYF
. | TRBJ2-3 | . | TRBV7-2 | TGTGCCAGCAGCAACCTGAGGCAGGATACGCAGTATTTT | CASSNLRQDTQYF
. | TRBJ2-3 | TRBD1 | TRBV4-2 | TGTGCCAGCAGCCAAGGGACAGGGGAAACAGATACGCAGTATTTT | CASSQGTGETDTQYF
. | TRBJ1-1 | . | TRBV5-1 | TGCGCCAGCAGCTTGGCCGGGGGATGGACTGAAGCTTTCTTT | CASSLAGGWTEAFF
. | TRBJ2-1 | . | TRBV9 | TGTGCCAGCAGCCCTAGGGGTGGACCGGGGTCCTACAATGAGCAGTTCTTC | CASSPRGGPGSYNEQFF
. | TRBJ1-2 | . | TRBV15 | TGTGCCACCAGCAGAGATGGCTATGGCTACACCTTC | CATSRDGYGYTF
. | TRBJ1-3 | . | TRBV14 | TGTGCCAGCAGCTACCAGGGCAGGGCCTCTGGAAACACCATATATTTT | CASSYQGRASGNTIYF
. | TRBJ2-1 | . | TRBV30 | TGTGCCTATGGAAGTAGCAGGGATGAGCAGTTCTTC | CAYGSSRDEQFF
. | TRBJ2-7 | . | TRBV6-5 | TGTGCCAGCAGTTCCAGGAACTCCTACGAGCAGTACTTC | CASSSRNSYEQYF
. | TRBJ1-2 | . | TRBV6-6 | TGTGCCAGCAGTTACTCAGCAGGGAGAGGGGCCTATGGCTACACCTTC | CASSYSAGRGAYGYTF
. | TRBJ1-1 | . | TRBV27 | TGTGCCAGCAGTTCAGGGACGAACACTGAAGCTTTCTTT | CASSSGTNTEAFF
. | TRBJ1-1 | . | TRBV7-6 | TGTGCCAGCAGCTTAGCCGCAGGGGTGAACACTGAAGCTTTCTTT | CASSLAAGVNTEAFF
. | TRBJ2-1 | TRBD2 | TRBV18 | TGTGCCAGCTCATCGAGGACTAGCGGGAGTCGACGTGAGCAGTTCTTC | CASSSRTSGSRREQFF
few | TRBJ1-5 | TRBD1 | TRBV19 | TGTGCCAGTCGGGACAGAACCAATCAGCCCCAGCATTTT | CASRDRTNQPQHF
once | TRBJ1-2 | . | TRBV5-1 | TGCGCCAGCAGCTTGGCCGACAACCCTAACTATGGCTACACCTTC | CASSLADNPNYGYTF
. | TRBJ2-5 | . | TRBV5-1 | TGCGCCAGCAGCCACACCGCTGAGGAGACCCAGTACTTC | CASSHTAEETQYF
. | TRBJ2-6 | . | TRBV2 | TGTGCCAGCAGGAGGGTCTCTGGGGCCAACGTCCTGACTTTC | CASRRVSGANVLTF
. | TRBJ2-3 | TRBD2 | TRBV4-1 | TGCGCCAGCAGCCAAGCCATGACTAGCGGGAGGGGACCGGACACAGATACGCAGTATTTT | CASSQAMTSGRGPDTDTQYF
few | TRBJ2-4 | . | TRBV28 | TGTGCCAGCAGGGAACAGGGCGGCAAAAACATTCAGTACTTC | CASREQGGKNIQYF
. | TRBJ1-5 | . | TRBV11-2 | TGTGCCAGCAGCTTCGGGGGTAGCAATCAGCCCCAGCATTTT | CASSFGGSNQPQHF